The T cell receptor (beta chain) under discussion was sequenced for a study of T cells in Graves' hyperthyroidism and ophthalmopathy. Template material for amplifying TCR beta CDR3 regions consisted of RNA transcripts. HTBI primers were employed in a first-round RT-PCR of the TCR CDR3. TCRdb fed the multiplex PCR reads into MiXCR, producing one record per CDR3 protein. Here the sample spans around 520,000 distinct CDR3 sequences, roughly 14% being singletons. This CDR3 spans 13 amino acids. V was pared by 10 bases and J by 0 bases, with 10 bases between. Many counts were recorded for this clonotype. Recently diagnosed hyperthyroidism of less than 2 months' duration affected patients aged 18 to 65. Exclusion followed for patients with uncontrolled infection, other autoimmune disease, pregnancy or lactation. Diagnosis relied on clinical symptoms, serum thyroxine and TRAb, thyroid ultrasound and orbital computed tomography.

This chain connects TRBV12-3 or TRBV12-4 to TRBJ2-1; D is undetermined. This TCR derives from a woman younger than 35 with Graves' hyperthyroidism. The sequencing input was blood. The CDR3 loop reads CATEPSSYNEQFF. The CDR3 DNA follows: TGTGCCACCGAGCCCAGCTCCTACAATGAGCAGTTCTTC.